Listed below are T cell receptor beta chains from one sample, sequenced in a study of cytomegalovirus exposure and HLA in healthy donors. Sequencing was performed with immunoSEQ multiplex PCR; in TCRdb, only in-frame clones are kept and a portion is missing. The table shows roughly 220,000 clones, with approximately 80% occurring only once. The sample consisted of PBMCs. The receptors shown here come from a woman in her 30s in good health and CMV-seropositive. CDR3s include the opening cysteine and the closing phenylalanine or tryptophan. Each record gives: clone size, D gene, J gene, V gene, CDR3 protein, CDR3 DNA. D genes are given only for firm matches. Part of the rows lack a size; the others show once, few, many or a class for expanded clones.

-,-,TRBJ2-2,TRBV19,CASSMVPRDTGELFF,TGTGCCAGTAGTATGGTCCCCCGAGACACCGGGGAGCTGTTTTTT
many,TRBD1,TRBJ2-7,TRBV5-1,CASSSGTVSYEQYF,TGCGCCAGCAGCTCCGGGACAGTCTCCTACGAGCAGTACTTC
-,-,TRBJ2-4,TRBV29-1,CSVGNIAGAKNIQYF,TGCAGCGTGGGAAACATAGCAGGAGCCAAAAACATTCAGTACTTC
-,-,TRBJ2-1,TRBV4-1,CASSPPLGEQFF,TGCGCCAGCAGCCCGCCCCTGGGTGAGCAGTTCTTC
-,-,TRBJ2-3,TRBV28,CASSSPGLSTDTQYF,TGTGCCAGCAGTTCCCCAGGCCTGAGCACAGATACGCAGTATTTT
-,TRBD1,TRBJ1-2,TRBV4-1,CASSPPGQNYGYTF,TGCGCCAGCTCGCCACCGGGACAGAACTATGGCTACACCTTC
-,TRBD1,TRBJ2-7,TRBV29-1,CSVEPLQGYYEQYF,TGCAGCGTTGAACCCCTACAGGGGTATTACGAGCAGTACTTC
-,-,TRBJ1-4,TRBV5-1,CASSLASLGTDKLFF,TGCGCCAGCAGCTTGGCCTCACTTGGCACCGATAAACTGTTTTTT
-,TRBD1,TRBJ2-7,TRBV5-1,CASSLASTGGYEQYF,TGCGCCAGCAGCTTGGCATCTACAGGGGGCTACGAGCAGTACTTC
few,TRBD1,TRBJ1-2,TRBV14,CASSPTGGWIGYTF,TGTGCCAGCAGCCCGACAGGGGGTTGGATAGGCTACACCTTC
-,-,TRBJ2-7,TRBV4-1,CASSQLVSYEQYF,TGCGCCAGCAGCCAGCTTGTCTCCTACGAGCAGTACTTC
-,TRBD1,TRBJ1-1,TRBV6-1,CASSEGQGAWNTEAFF,TGTGCCAGCAGTGAGGGACAGGGGGCATGGAACACTGAAGCTTTCTTT
-,-,TRBJ1-1,TRBV5-4,CASRGSMNTEAFF,TGTGCCAGCAGGGGCAGCATGAACACTGAAGCTTTCTTT
-,-,TRBJ1-1,TRBV4-1,CASSQDNGSGEAFF,TGCGCCAGCAGCCAAGATAACGGGTCGGGTGAAGCTTTCTTT
-,-,TRBJ2-3,TRBV6-5,CASSKGGFADTQYF,TGTGCCAGCAGTAAGGGGGGATTTGCAGATACGCAGTATTTT
-,TRBD1,TRBJ1-5,TRBV27,CASSWGQRQPQHF,TGTGCCAGCAGTTGGGGACAGCGGCAGCCCCAGCATTTT
-,TRBD1,TRBJ1-2,TRBV27,CASSFDRGGGYGYTF,TGTGCCAGCAGTTTTGACAGGGGAGGCGGCTATGGCTACACCTTC
-,-,TRBJ1-2,TRBV10-3,CATLWALGYTF,TGTGCCACTCTCTGGGCTCTTGGCTACACCTTC
-,-,TRBJ2-7,TRBV4-1,CASSQPDLDEQYF,TGCGCCAGCAGCCAACCGGACCTGGACGAGCAGTACTTC
-,-,TRBJ2-1,TRBV9,CASSAQQSSPPYNEQFF,TGTGCCAGCAGCGCCCAGCAGTCTAGCCCCCCATACAATGAGCAGTTCTTC
-,-,TRBJ2-7,TRBV14,CASSQDLGPYEQYF,TGTGCCAGCAGCCAAGATCTAGGTCCCTACGAGCAGTACTTC
-,-,TRBJ2-1,TRBV7-9,CASSLLDEQFF,TGTGCCAGCAGCCTTTTGGATGAGCAGTTCTTC
-,-,TRBJ2-7,TRBV6-1,CASDQTGTISYEQYF,TGTGCCAGCGACCAGACCGGGACAATCTCCTACGAGCAGTACTTC
-,-,TRBJ2-3,TRBV10-2,CASRDLRASGTDTQYF,TGCGCCAGCAGGGACCTAAGAGCGTCCGGCACAGATACGCAGTATTTT
-,-,TRBJ1-2,TRBV30,CASQGPYGYTF,TGTGCCTCGCAGGGACCCTATGGCTACACCTTC
-,-,TRBJ2-7,TRBV2,CASSEAIGPYVQCYEQYF,TGTGCCAGCAGTGAAGCAATAGGGCCGTACGTTCAATGCTACGAGCAGTACTTC
-,TRBD2,TRBJ2-7,TRBV9,CASSVGWDSGRTVDEQYF,TGTGCCAGCAGCGTAGGGTGGGATAGCGGGAGAACGGTAGACGAGCAGTACTTC
-,-,TRBJ2-7,TRBV27,CASSLLSTGEQYF,TGTGCCAGCAGTTTACTTTCGACAGGCGAGCAGTACTTC
-,-,TRBJ2-5,TRBV9,CASSVGGPTWETQYF,TGTGCCAGCAGCGTAGGGGGACCCACATGGGAGACCCAGTACTTC